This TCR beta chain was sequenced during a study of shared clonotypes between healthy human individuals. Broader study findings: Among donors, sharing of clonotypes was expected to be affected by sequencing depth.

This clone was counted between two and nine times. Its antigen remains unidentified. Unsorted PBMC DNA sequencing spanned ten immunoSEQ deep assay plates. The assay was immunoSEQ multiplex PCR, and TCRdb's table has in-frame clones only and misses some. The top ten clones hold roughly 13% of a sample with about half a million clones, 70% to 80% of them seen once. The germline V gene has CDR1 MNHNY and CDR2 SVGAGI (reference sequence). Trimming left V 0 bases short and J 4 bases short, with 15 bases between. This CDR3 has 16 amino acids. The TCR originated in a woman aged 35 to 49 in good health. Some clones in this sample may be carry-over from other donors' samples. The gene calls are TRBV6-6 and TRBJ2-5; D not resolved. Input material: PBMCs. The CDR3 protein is CASSYSGAIVPETQYF. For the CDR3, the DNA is TGTGCCAGCAGTTACTCAGGAGCTATAGTCCCAGAGACCCAGTACTTC.